This T cell receptor beta chain was obtained from a study of blood T cells in healthy people across ages. Study-wide results and caveats: Researchers judged that diversity estimates from one million T cells fell short of true values.

A second PCR of 7 to 11 cycles used a sample-barcoded 5' primer and a J-beta primer mix. TCRdb recomputed calls from the 5' RACE reads with MiXCR, one row per CDR3 protein. The table lists roughly 930,000 distinct CDR3 sequences, 40% to 60% of them singletons. The CDR3 contains 19 residues. Unmatched junction bases numbered 9, after V lost 1 base and J lost 0 bases. CDR1 and CDR2 from the germline V gene are SQVTM and ANQGSEA. With respect to this clonotype: The antigen is not known.

RNA extraction gave at least 5.5 micrograms of total RNA per sample. The sample consisted of blood. The rearrangement joins TRBV29-1 to TRBJ2-6; TRBD1 agrees at 10 bases. The TCR sequence derives from a man between 25 and 39 years old in good health. The CDR3 reads CSVEGLGQGGNSGANVLTF. The CDR3 DNA reads as TGCAGCGTTGAAGGCCTAGGACAGGGGGGGAACTCTGGGGCCAACGTCCTGACTTTC.